This T cell receptor (beta chain) is from a study of T-cell memory formation after mild COVID-19. Study-wide points: Pre-infection memory held some responding clones, suggesting pre-existing cross-reactive T cells responded.

TCRdb called the 5' RACE reads again in MiXCR, with one record for every CDR3 protein. Found here are fewer than 700,000 distinct CDR3 sequences, roughly 21% of them singletons; the top ten hold 7% to 9%. Concerning this clonotype: Its matching antigen is unknown.

The sequenced sample was PBMCs or a T cell subset sorted from them (not recorded which). This sequence originates from an adult woman who had mild COVID-19 (a few samples of this study predate the infection). Cell type and time point are not known.

The CDR3 bases are TGTGCCAGCAGCCCGACAGGGGAATGGTACGAGCAGTACTTC. Encoded protein: CASSPTGEWYEQYF. The chain joins TRBV7-9 to TRBJ2-7; 8 bases line up with TRBD1. With V trimmed by 5 bases and J by 4 bases, 7 bases remained unmatched. Germline V gene sequence: CDR1 SEHNR, CDR2 FQNEAQ (reference sequence). The CDR3 contains 14 residues.